This TCR beta chain derives from a study of blood T cell repertoires in COVID-19. Whole-study context: The United States, Italy and Spain were the sources of the acute and convalescent COVID-19 samples. Sample material is recorded as cDNA or gDNA derived from T cells, B-cell-depleted T cells, or PBMCs.

Germline CDR1 reads SGHAT; CDR2 reads FQNNGV. This CDR3 has 14 amino acids. V trimming: 3 bases; J trimming: 3 bases; junction bases outside the gene matches: 4. Original data processing: Researchers report that nucleated cell counts were estimated from reference gene primer amplification. TCRdb keeps only in-frame clones here, not all; method: immunoSEQ multiplex PCR. V, J and clone size were drawn from that table, and D and trimming were deduced from the DNA. The repertoire includes about 170,000 clones, around 80% of them detected once, and roughly a fifth sits in the top ten. The chain is built from TRBV11-2 and TRBJ2-7, with 8 positions matching TRBD1. Source material: peripheral blood. The clonotype originates from a woman in her 70s who had recovered from COVID-19. CDR3 region: CASSFGGTGYEQYF. CDR3 coding DNA: TGTGCCAGCAGCTTTGGCGGGACAGGCTACGAGCAGTACTTC.